In this sample, the clone carrying this TCR beta chain turned up many times. This entry comes from a study of T-cell reconstitution after alpha-beta-depleted transplantation in children. Germline values: CDR1 SGHRS, CDR2 YFSETQ. V was pared by 7 bases and J by 0 bases, with 14 bases between. There are 16 residues in the CDR3. Researchers prepared the TCRbeta library using unique molecular identifiers, the study reports. TCRdb redid the calling of the PCR reads with MiXCR, one entry per CDR3 protein. The repertoire holds hundreds of thousands of distinct CDR3 sequences, with approximately 15% as singletons.

This clonotype was sampled from a male patient between 2 and 9 years old who had a stem cell transplant for acute lymphoblastic leukemia, so the T cells may come from the graft donor. Sequenced here: PBMCs, mostly from graft donor cells, sampled 360 days after TCRalphabeta/CD19-depleted stem cell transplant. This chain connects TRBV5-1 to TRBJ1-6; D remains ambiguous. CDR3 loop: CASFDGEDSYNSPLHF. The CDR3 region has the DNA TGCGCCAGCTTCGACGGAGAAGACTCCTATAATTCACCCCTCCACTTT. The full variable domain, with the rest looked up from reference TRBV5-1 and TRBJ1-6, is KAGVTQTPRYLIKTRGQQVTLSCSPISGHRSVSWYQQTPGQGLQFLFEYFSETQRNKGNFPGRFSGRQFSNSRSEMNVSTLELGDSALYLCASFDGEDSYNSPLHFGNGTRLTVT.